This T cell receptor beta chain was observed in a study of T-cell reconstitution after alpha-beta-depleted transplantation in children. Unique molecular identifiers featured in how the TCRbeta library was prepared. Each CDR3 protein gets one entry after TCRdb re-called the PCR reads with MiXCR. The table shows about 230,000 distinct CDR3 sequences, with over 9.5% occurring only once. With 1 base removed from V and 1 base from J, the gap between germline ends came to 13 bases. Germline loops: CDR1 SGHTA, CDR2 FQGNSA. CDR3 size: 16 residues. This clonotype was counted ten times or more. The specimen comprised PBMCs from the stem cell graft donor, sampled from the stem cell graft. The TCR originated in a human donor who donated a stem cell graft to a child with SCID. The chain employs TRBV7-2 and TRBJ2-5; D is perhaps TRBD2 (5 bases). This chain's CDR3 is CASSLGPQGSQETQYF. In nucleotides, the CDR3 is TGTGCCAGCAGCTTAGGGCCTCAAGGGAGCCAAGAGACCCAGTACTTC.